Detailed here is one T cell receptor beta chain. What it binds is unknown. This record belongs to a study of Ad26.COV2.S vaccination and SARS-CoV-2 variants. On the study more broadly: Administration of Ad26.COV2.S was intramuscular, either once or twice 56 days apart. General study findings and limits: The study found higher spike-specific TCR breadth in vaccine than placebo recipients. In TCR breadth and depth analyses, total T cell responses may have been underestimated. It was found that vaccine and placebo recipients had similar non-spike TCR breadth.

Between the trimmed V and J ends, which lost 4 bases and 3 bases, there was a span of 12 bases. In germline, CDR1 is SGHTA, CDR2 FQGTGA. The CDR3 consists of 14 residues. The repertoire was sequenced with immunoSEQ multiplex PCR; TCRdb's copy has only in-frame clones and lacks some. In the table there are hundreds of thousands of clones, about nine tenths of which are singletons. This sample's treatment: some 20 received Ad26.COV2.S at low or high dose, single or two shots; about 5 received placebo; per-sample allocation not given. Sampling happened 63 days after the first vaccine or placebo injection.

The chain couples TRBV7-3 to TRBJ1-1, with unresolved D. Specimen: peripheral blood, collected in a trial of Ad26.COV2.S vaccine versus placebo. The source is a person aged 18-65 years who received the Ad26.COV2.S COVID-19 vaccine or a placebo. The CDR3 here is CASSSFGVYTEAFF. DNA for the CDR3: TGTGCCAGCAGCTCTTTCGGGGTTTACACTGAAGCTTTCTTT.